The 23 T cell receptor beta chains below were found in one sample sequenced in a study of cytomegalovirus exposure and HLA in healthy donors. The PCR employed 60 Vbeta primers together with 13 Jbeta primers. The assay was immunoSEQ multiplex PCR, and TCRdb's table has in-frame clones only and misses some. The sample lists a few hundred thousand clones; approximately 80% were seen once. Sequencing was carried out using PBMCs. These receptors all come from a man aged 30-40 years in good health and CMV-seronegative.

V and J are TRBV7-2 and TRBJ2-3; D gene ambiguous. Trimming took 4 bases from V and 10 from J, leaving 15 bases between them. Germline V lookup: CDR1 SGHTA, CDR2 FQGNSA. The CDR3 length is 13 residues. The CDR3 nucleotides read TGTGCCAGCAGCTCCGGAAGACTCGGTTCGCAGTATTTT. Translation gives CASSSGRLGSQYF.

This clone has a single count. Written as DNA, the CDR3 is TGCGCCAGCAGCCAAGATTGGGGGGGGCGGGGGGCCTACAATGAGCAGTTCTTC. This codes for CASSQDWGGRGAYNEQFF. The rearrangement uses TRBV4-1 and TRBJ2-1; TRBD2 matches 8 bases. V shed 0 bases and J 2 bases; nucleotides not matched to a gene: 9. This CDR3 contains 18 residues. Germline V gene lookup returns CDR1 MGHRA and CDR2 YSYEKL.

The chain joins TRBV9 to TRBJ2-4, with D perhaps TRBD2 (6 bases). The ends were cut back, 0 bases at V and 0 bases at J, with 19 bases in the middle. This CDR3 has 19 residues. CDR1 is SGDLS and CDR2 is YYNGEE in the germline V gene. The CDR3 loop reads CASSVGSSGGAVAKNIQYF. Here the CDR3 DNA reads TGTGCCAGCAGCGTAGGAAGCTCAGGCGGGGCCGTAGCCAAAAACATTCAGTACTTC.

The V and J genes are TRBV5-4 and TRBJ1-2, with 8 bases fitting TRBD1. The CDR3 extends over 16 amino acids. After removal of 0 bases from V and 6 bases from J, the junction contained 10 bases not matched to a gene. Germline V gene lookup returns CDR1 SGHNT and CDR2 YYREEE (reference sequence). The CDR3 is CASSLGRGQGANGYTF. CDR3 in DNA: TGTGCCAGCAGCTTGGGGCGTGGGCAGGGGGCGAATGGCTACACCTTC.

The chain has TRBV18 and TRBJ2-3, with 13 bases that match TRBD2. Germline values: CDR1 KGHSH, CDR2 LQKENI. Unmatched junction bases numbered 2, after V lost 6 bases and J lost 2 bases. The length of the CDR3 is 15 residues. The CDR3 bases are TGTGCCAGCTCGGGACTAGCGGGGAACACAGATACGCAGTATTTT. The encoded protein is CASSGLAGNTDTQYF.

The J gene is TRBJ2-5, the V gene TRBV28; 7 bases map to TRBD2. This CDR3 region has 14 residues. The V gene end was trimmed by 6 bases and the J gene end by 7 bases; junction bases not matched to a gene: 11. CDR1 and CDR2 from the germline V gene are MDHEN and SYDVKM. The CDR3 DNA reads as TGTGCCAGCAGCCTGCGATCACCGGGGGGGACCCAGTACTTC. It codes for CASSLRSPGGTQYF.

A note on this clone: Its ends do not fully match the called genes, so a read error is possible. This rearrangement joins TRBV10-3 to TRBJ1-3; 9 nucleotides line up with TRBD1. Germline V CDR1 and CDR2: ENHRY, SYGVKD. This CDR3 is built from 16 residues. The CDR3 nucleotides read TGTGCCATCAGTGAGTCGGAGGACAGGGGAGGAAACGCCATATATTTT. This codes for CAISESEDRGGNAIYF.

This chain links TRBV4-3 with TRBJ1-5, with D possibly being TRBD1 (5 bases). The ends were cut back, 1 base at V and 7 bases at J, with 11 bases in the middle. CDR3 length equals 14 residues. The germline CDR1 and CDR2 sequences are LGHNA and YSLEER. DNA for the CDR3: TGCGCCAGCAGCCAAGGAATAGGGGTCCAGCCCCAGCATTTT. Residues: CASSQGIGVQPQHF.

V gene TRBV6-5 combines with J gene TRBJ2-2, with 7 nucleotides matching TRBD1. Unmatched junction bases numbered 12, after V lost 6 bases and J lost 8 bases. CDR3 length: 15 residues. Germline V gene sequence: CDR1 MNHEY, CDR2 SVGAGI. CDR3 nucleotides: TGTGCCAGCAGCACACCTCAGGGGGTCAAGGGGGAGCTGTTTTTT. This gives the protein CASSTPQGVKGELFF.

This clone was detected only once. This chain connects TRBV6-1 to TRBJ2-2; D gene uncertain. This CDR3 is 12 amino acids long. Germline CDR1 and CDR2: MNHNS and SASEGT. The germline V and J ends were trimmed by 2 bases and 7 bases, with 5 bases remaining between them. CDR3 nucleotides: TGTGCCAGCAGTGAATATTTCGGGGAGCTGTTTTTT. It yields the protein CASSEYFGELFF.

The CDR3 sequence: CASSQGQGGGETQYF. As DNA, the CDR3 is TGTGCCAGCTCACAAGGACAGGGAGGGGGAGAGACCCAGTACTTC. The genes are TRBV18 and TRBJ2-5; D possibly corresponds to TRBD1 (8 bases). This CDR3 comprises 15 residues. Germline assignment: CDR1 KGHSH and CDR2 LQKENI. V shed 4 bases and J shed 4 bases, with 16 bases lying between them.

The genes are TRBV11-2 and TRBJ2-2; D might be TRBD2 (6 bases). This CDR3 is built from 16 residues. Looked up from germline, CDR1 is SGHAT and CDR2 is FQNNGV. Trimming shortened V by 3 bases and J by 5 bases, and 16 bases separated the two germline ends. CDR3 loop: CASSFFGGADTGELFF. CDR3 nucleotide sequence: TGTGCCAGCAGCTTCTTCGGGGGAGCGGATACCGGGGAGCTGTTTTTT. Using reference TRBV11-2 and TRBJ2-2 for the parts outside the CDR3, the full variable domain is EAGVAQSPRYKIIEKRQSVAFWCNPISGHATLYWYQQILGQGPKLLIQFQNNGVVDDSQLPKDRFSAERLKGVDSTLKIQPAKLEDSAVYLCASSFFGGADTGELFFGEGSRLTVL.

The rearrangement uses TRBV27 and TRBJ2-1; 8 nucleotides align to TRBD1. The V gene end was trimmed by 6 bases and the J gene end by 4 bases; junction bases not matched to a gene: 8. Germline V gene data show CDR1 as MNHEY and CDR2 as SMNVEV (reference sequence). The CDR3 spans 15 residues. CDR3 amino acids: CASSFSGTGYNEQFF. The CDR3 coding sequence is TGTGCCAGCAGCTTCTCCGGGACAGGTTACAATGAGCAGTTCTTC.

The V gene is TRBV6-5, the J gene TRBJ2-1; possibly TRBD2 for D (6 bases). Trimming stripped 2 bases from V and 8 bases from J, with 13 bases between. The CDR3 consists of 14 residues. Germline CDR1 reads MNHEY; CDR2 reads SVGAGI. The CDR3 coding sequence is TGTGCCAGCAGTTACGACGGGACTCGCGATGAGCAGTTCTTC. Its protein product is CASSYDGTRDEQFF.

The chain recombines TRBV7-2 with TRBJ1-4; 8 bases align to TRBD1. Per the germline V gene, CDR1 is SGHTA and CDR2 is FQGNSA. CDR3 size: 15 residues. Trimming cost V 4 bases and J 8 bases; bases outside gene matches: 9. CDR3 sequence (DNA): TGTGCCAGCAGCTCTTCAGGGGGCCAGGGGGAAAAACTGTTTTTT. Its protein is CASSSSGGQGEKLFF.

The sample holds a few counts of this clone. DNA of the CDR3: TGTGCCAGCAGTTTAATGGACAGGGGGGACCACGAGCAGTACTTC. Protein: CASSLMDRGDHEQYF. The chain joins TRBV28 to TRBJ2-7; 10 bases align to TRBD1. V shed 2 bases and J 5 bases; nucleotides not matched to a gene: 6. Germline V gene data show CDR1 as MDHEN and CDR2 as SYDVKM. This CDR3 is 15 amino acids long.

The gene calls are TRBV28 and TRBJ1-5; 10 bases match TRBD1. Trimming at V came to 6 bases and at J to 3 bases, leaving 8 bases not matched to a gene. Germline V CDR1 and CDR2: MDHEN, SYDVKM. The length of the CDR3 is 16 residues. This chain's CDR3 is CASRHDRGRLNQPQHF. The CDR3 coding sequence is TGTGCCAGCAGACACGACAGGGGGCGCCTCAATCAGCCCCAGCATTTT.

This rearrangement joins TRBV6-6 to TRBJ2-4; possible D gene TRBD2, 5 bases. The germline gives CDR1 MNHNY, CDR2 SVGAGI (reference sequence). This CDR3 has 15 amino acids. Trimming took off 2 bases at V and 6 bases at J, with 14 bases between the two ends. The CDR3 DNA is TGTGCCAGCAGTTACCCTAAAGGCGGAGGAAACATTCAGTACTTC. Its protein is CASSYPKGGGNIQYF.

This clone was detected a few times. The chain recombines TRBV19 with TRBJ2-2, with D tentatively TRBD2 (6 bases). The CDR3 loop spans 15 amino acids. The V end was cut by 1 base, the J end by 7 bases, with 13 bases between. Germline V lookup: CDR1 LNHDA, CDR2 SQIVND (reference sequence). This chain's CDR3 is CASSIGGGTNGELFF. In DNA, the CDR3 is TGTGCCAGTAGTATAGGGGGCGGGACGAACGGGGAGCTGTTTTTT.

The chain has TRBV14 and TRBJ2-5, with 9 bases identical to TRBD1. Looked up from germline, CDR1 is SGHDN and CDR2 is FVKESK. J was trimmed by 5 bases and V by 4 bases; bases with no gene match: 8. CDR3 length: 15 amino acids. CDR3 sequence reads: CASSRRDRERETQYF. The CDR3, as DNA: TGTGCCAGCAGCCGGCGGGACAGGGAGCGGGAGACCCAGTACTTC. The full variable domain, in which reference TRBV14 and TRBJ2-5 provide the parts outside the CDR3, is EAGVTQFPSHSVIEKGQTVTLRCDPISGHDNLYWYRRVMGKEIKFLLHFVKESKQDESGMPNNRFLAERTGGTYSTLKVQPAELEDSGVYFCASSRRDRERETQYFGPGTRLLVL.

V and J are TRBV19 and TRBJ1-5; D uncertain. Trimming shortened V by 7 bases and J by 7 bases, and 17 bases separated the two germline ends. The CDR3 consists of 14 residues. Germline V gene data show CDR1 as LNHDA and CDR2 as SQIVND (reference sequence). The CDR3 region is CASTSGRGSQPQHF. CDR3 nucleotides: TGTGCCAGTACTTCCGGACGGGGAAGCCAGCCCCAGCATTTT.

The V call is TRBV9, the J call TRBJ1-2; D not certain. The V gene's germline CDR1 is SGDLS and CDR2 YYNGEE. The CDR3 loop spans 15 amino acids. V shed 0 bases and J shed 5 bases, with 14 bases lying between them. CDR3 DNA: TGTGCCAGCAGCGTAGGTTCGAGGGTCGGTTATGGCTACACCTTC. Translation gives CASSVGSRVGYGYTF.

This clone occurred once. V gene TRBV4-3 combines with J gene TRBJ2-3, with 7 positions matching TRBD1. Germline V gives CDR1 LGHNA, CDR2 YSLEER. The CDR3 runs 19 residues. The V segment lost 5 bases and the J segment 2 bases; nucleotides outside the gene matches: 19. The CDR3 bases are TGCGCCAGCAGCTACAATTGGCTTGACAGGGTGGCCCCCACAGATACGCAGTATTTT. Translation gives CASSYNWLDRVAPTDTQYF.